This T cell receptor (beta chain) was profiled in a study of T cells in Graves' hyperthyroidism and ophthalmopathy. What was amplified from RNA transcripts were TCR beta CDR3 regions. The HTBI set primed first-round TCR CDR3 RT-PCR. MiXCR, applied by TCRdb to the multiplex PCR reads, yields one record per CDR3 protein. The sample consists of 600,000 to 750,000 distinct CDR3 sequences, about 18% of them appearing once. J lost 4 bases, V lost 3 bases, and 7 bases had no gene match. Germline V lookup: CDR1 MGHRA, CDR2 YSYEKL. CDR3 length equals 16 residues. The origin of this receptor is a man aged 45-65 years with Graves' hyperthyroidism. The rearrangement joins TRBV4-1 to TRBJ2-3, with 10 nucleotides matching TRBD2. Sequencing was performed on blood. The CDR3 nucleotides are TGCGCCAGCAGCCAGGGACTAGCGTTTGGTGCAGATACGCAGTATTTT. Translation gives CASSQGLAFGADTQYF.